This TCR beta chain emerged from a study of chemoradiotherapy in HPV16-positive cancers (dated by TCRdb to the early 2020s). Study-wide context: Candidate HPV-specific T-cell clones and common TCR motifs were defined by functional T-cell assays performed on cells from a couple of HPV16-positive patients. The study asked whether T-cell immunity against the HPV oncoproteins E6 and E7 changes during chemoradiotherapy and whether it affects survival. The candidate HPV-specific TCRs and motifs were subsequently tracked in TCR repertoires obtained from approximately 86 patients with HPV-related cancers.

Libraries were made using the immunoSEQ multiplex PCR assay. TCRdb mirrors the immuneACCESS table, restricted to in-frame sequences. Some clones are absent from its copies; in checked studies, under half trace to an unresolved V gene, and the reason for the others is unknown. For this sample there are 29,000 or so clones; over 90% appear just once. The top ten clones comprise more than 15% of the sample. General study outcomes and caveats: Only a couple of HPV16-positive patients were used to derive the functional definition of HPV-specific T cells, and the survival association was reported for HPV16-positive patients. Expansion of candidate HPV-specific clones and E7-related TCR motifs was observed in the tumor microenvironment during treatment, whereas no such expansion was observed for non-HPV-specific T cells. In HPV16-positive patients, expansion of HPV-responsive T cells during chemoradiotherapy was found to be associated with improved recurrence-free survival.

V drops 5 bases and J drops 0 bases, leaving 17 bases in between. Taken from cysteine to phenylalanine, the CDR3 has 16 residues. Only the CDR3 DNA is retained, 48 bases long and in frame from the first base. The CDR1 and CDR2 encoded by the germline V gene are LGHNA and YNFKEQ. As concerns this clone: This receptor's antigen is unknown. Base qualities are not recorded, but no much larger clone differs from it by a single base.

Repertoires were sampled repeatedly over the course of chemoradiotherapy so that clonal expansion in the tumor microenvironment could be followed. The specimen comprised blood, sampled from a patient who underwent chemoradiotherapy. This TCR derives from a human donor with HPV-associated anogenital cancer. The chain couples TRBV4-2 to TRBJ2-7, with the D segment identity uncertain. The CDR3 region reads CASSATSGSSSYEQYF. The DNA sequence is as follows: TGTGCCAGCAGCGCTACATCCGGGTCTAGCTCCTACGAGCAGTACTTC.